This paragraph covers one T cell receptor (beta chain) sequence. The data were obtained in a study of blood T cell repertoires in COVID-19. Study at large: T cells, B-cell-depleted T cells, or PBMCs provided the cDNA or gDNA that served as material.

Original analysis: Amplified reference gene primers provided the basis for estimating nucleated cell counts. Clones were read by immunoSEQ multiplex PCR, and TCRdb kept only the in-frame ones, dropping some. V, J and clone size reflect that table, while D and trimming were determined from the DNA. The repertoire includes roughly 100,000 clones, 76% of them detected once, and about 6.3% sits in the top ten. Trimming removed 0 bases at V and 4 bases at J, with 6 bases between. In germline, CDR1 is LNHNV, CDR2 YYDKDF (reference sequence). CDR3 size: 13 residues. This chain connects TRBV15 to TRBJ1-1; D gene ambiguous. Input material: peripheral blood. This clonotype originated in a man of 80 years or more with COVID-19, enrolled during active disease. CDR3 sequence: CATSRDLPTEAFF. CDR3 coding DNA: TGTGCCACCAGCAGAGATCTTCCCACTGAAGCTTTCTTT.